This is a list of T cell receptor beta chains from one sample in a study of shared clonotypes between healthy human individuals. Using immunoSEQ multiplex PCR, the repertoire was profiled, and TCRdb retains in-frame clones only, with some absent. The sample has about 2 million clones; over 85% are singletons. Material: naive CD4+ T cells sorted from blood. The receptors derive from a man aged 18 to 35 in good health. CDR3s include the opening cysteine and the closing phenylalanine or tryptophan. The D gene is left open where the match is weak. The size field is filled for only some rows; it gives once, few, many or a size class.

v_call: TRBV5-1; j_call: TRBJ2-3; clone_size: .; d_call: TRBD1; cdr3_nt: TGCGCCAGCAGCTTGGACAGGGGAGCAGATACGCAGTATTTT; cdr3_aa: CASSLDRGADTQYF
v_call: TRBV30; j_call: TRBJ1-6; clone_size: .; d_call: .; cdr3_nt: TGTGCCTGGGGTGGCCTTGGGGTGTCACCCCTCCACTTT; cdr3_aa: CAWGGLGVSPLHF
v_call: TRBV6-6; j_call: TRBJ1-5; clone_size: .; d_call: .; cdr3_nt: TGTGCCAGCAGCCCCGACGGTCGGACTGCGAATCAGCCCCAGCATTTT; cdr3_aa: CASSPDGRTANQPQHF
v_call: TRBV4-1; j_call: TRBJ2-1; clone_size: once; d_call: TRBD2; cdr3_nt: TGCGCCAGCAGCCAGACTAGCGGGATGAACAATGAGCAGTTCTTC; cdr3_aa: CASSQTSGMNNEQFF
v_call: TRBV7-9; j_call: TRBJ2-5; clone_size: once; d_call: .; cdr3_nt: TGTGCCAGCAGCGGGAGCCTGGGGACCCAGTACTTC; cdr3_aa: CASSGSLGTQYF
v_call: TRBV6-1; j_call: TRBJ2-7; clone_size: .; d_call: .; cdr3_nt: TGTGCCAGCACCACAGGGACCCACGAGCAGTACTTC; cdr3_aa: CASTTGTHEQYF
v_call: TRBV30; j_call: TRBJ2-3; clone_size: .; d_call: TRBD2; cdr3_nt: TGTGCCTGGAGTAACGGAGTTAGCGGGGGCACAGATACGCAGTATTTT; cdr3_aa: CAWSNGVSGGTDTQYF
v_call: TRBV20-1; j_call: TRBJ1-5; clone_size: few; d_call: .; cdr3_nt: TGCAGTGCAAGCTGGGGTCGGCCCCAGCATTTT; cdr3_aa: CSASWGRPQHF
v_call: TRBV23-1; j_call: TRBJ2-5; clone_size: .; d_call: TRBD1; cdr3_nt: TGCGCCCTCCCGTGGGACAGGGATGAGACCCAGTACTTC; cdr3_aa: CALPWDRDETQYF
v_call: TRBV5-8; j_call: TRBJ1-5; clone_size: .; d_call: .; cdr3_nt: TGTGCCAGCAGCCTAGCCGGGACAAGGTCCAATCAGCCCCAGCATTTT; cdr3_aa: CASSLAGTRSNQPQHF
v_call: TRBV9; j_call: TRBJ2-3; clone_size: .; d_call: .; cdr3_nt: TGTGCCAGCAGCCGGACCCAGGCGCTCCCAGATACGCAGTATTTT; cdr3_aa: CASSRTQALPDTQYF
v_call: TRBV9; j_call: TRBJ2-3; clone_size: few; d_call: .; cdr3_nt: TGTGCCAGCAGCGTAGGCTGGAGCACAGATACGCAGTATTTT; cdr3_aa: CASSVGWSTDTQYF
v_call: TRBV7-9; j_call: TRBJ1-6; clone_size: .; d_call: .; cdr3_nt: TGTGCCAGCAGCTCCCAGGGGTTATCTAATTCACCCCTCCACTTT; cdr3_aa: CASSSQGLSNSPLHF
v_call: TRBV27; j_call: TRBJ1-1; clone_size: .; d_call: .; cdr3_nt: TGTGCCAGCAGTTTCCGCGGTAACACTGAAGCTTTCTTT; cdr3_aa: CASSFRGNTEAFF
v_call: TRBV7-2; j_call: TRBJ1-6; clone_size: .; d_call: .; cdr3_nt: TGTGCCAGCAGCTTAGGGCAACCAAATTCACCCCTCCACTTT; cdr3_aa: CASSLGQPNSPLHF
v_call: TRBV9; j_call: TRBJ2-7; clone_size: once; d_call: TRBD1; cdr3_nt: TGTGCCAGCAGCTCCGGGACAGGTCACTACGAGCAGTACTTC; cdr3_aa: CASSSGTGHYEQYF
v_call: TRBV10-1; j_call: TRBJ1-1; clone_size: .; d_call: .; cdr3_nt: TGCGCCAGCAGTAGAAATCGGAACACTGAAGCTTTCTTT; cdr3_aa: CASSRNRNTEAFF
v_call: TRBV11-2; j_call: TRBJ1-1; clone_size: .; d_call: TRBD1; cdr3_nt: TGTGCCAGCAGCTTCTCGACAGGGACGGGCACTGAAGCTTTCTTT; cdr3_aa: CASSFSTGTGTEAFF
v_call: TRBV19; j_call: TRBJ2-2; clone_size: .; d_call: TRBD1; cdr3_nt: TGTGCCAGTGGGGACAGGTCCGGGGAGCTGTTTTTT; cdr3_aa: CASGDRSGELFF
v_call: TRBV19; j_call: TRBJ1-6; clone_size: few; d_call: .; cdr3_nt: TGTGCCAGTAGTGCAGGATTTAATTCACCCCTCCACTTT; cdr3_aa: CASSAGFNSPLHF
v_call: TRBV6-6; j_call: TRBJ2-5; clone_size: once; d_call: TRBD2; cdr3_nt: TGTGCCAGCAGTTACGCTAGCGGGGGGGTCACGACCCAGTACTTC; cdr3_aa: CASSYASGGVTTQYF
v_call: TRBV11-2; j_call: TRBJ1-1; clone_size: .; d_call: .; cdr3_nt: TGTGCCAGCAGCTTAGATGGGACCCACACTGAAGCTTTCTTT; cdr3_aa: CASSLDGTHTEAFF
v_call: TRBV14; j_call: TRBJ1-2; clone_size: .; d_call: TRBD1; cdr3_nt: TGTGCCAGCAGCCAAGTTTCAGGGGGAGGCTACACCTTC; cdr3_aa: CASSQVSGGGYTF
v_call: TRBV7-9; j_call: TRBJ2-2; clone_size: .; d_call: .; cdr3_nt: TGTGCCAGCAGCTTGAGACAGGACACCGGGGAGCTGTTTTTT; cdr3_aa: CASSLRQDTGELFF
v_call: TRBV7-9; j_call: TRBJ1-2; clone_size: .; d_call: TRBD1; cdr3_nt: TGTGCCACCGCCGGGACAGGGTACTATGGCTACACCTTC; cdr3_aa: CATAGTGYYGYTF
v_call: TRBV5-1; j_call: TRBJ2-1; clone_size: .; d_call: TRBD2; cdr3_nt: TGCGCCAGCAGACCTGTATGGAGGCTAGCGGGGGGGCTCGGTGTCAATGAGCAGTTCTTC; cdr3_aa: CASRPVWRLAGGLGVNEQFF
v_call: TRBV5-5; j_call: TRBJ2-6; clone_size: .; d_call: .; cdr3_nt: TGTGCCAGCAGCTTGGGCCCGAGCTCTCAGGCCAACGTCCTGACTTTC; cdr3_aa: CASSLGPSSQANVLTF
v_call: TRBV10-3; j_call: TRBJ1-6; clone_size: .; d_call: TRBD1; cdr3_nt: TGTGCCATCAGTGAGTCCCGAGGACAGGGGGCAGATTCACCCCTCCACTTT; cdr3_aa: CAISESRGQGADSPLHF
v_call: TRBV7-2; j_call: TRBJ2-3; clone_size: .; d_call: .; cdr3_nt: TGTGCCAGCAGCTTTAGGGGGGATACGCAGTATTTT; cdr3_aa: CASSFRGDTQYF
v_call: TRBV10-3; j_call: TRBJ1-6; clone_size: .; d_call: .; cdr3_nt: TGTGCCATCAGTGAGTGGACAGAAGATAATTCACCCCTCCACTTT; cdr3_aa: CAISEWTEDNSPLHF
v_call: TRBV19; j_call: TRBJ2-2; clone_size: .; d_call: .; cdr3_nt: TGTGCCAGTAGTAAGGCGACCGCGAACACCGGGGAGCTGTTTTTT; cdr3_aa: CASSKATANTGELFF
v_call: TRBV19; j_call: TRBJ1-5; clone_size: .; d_call: .; cdr3_nt: TGTGCCAGTAGGAGGAACCCCCAAGGGCAGCCCCAGCATTTT; cdr3_aa: CASRRNPQGQPQHF
v_call: TRBV6-9; j_call: TRBJ2-4; clone_size: .; d_call: TRBD1; cdr3_nt: TGTGCCAGCAGTTACGCCCCAGGGGGTGAACTGCACTTC; cdr3_aa: CASSYAPGGELHF
v_call: TRBV18; j_call: TRBJ1-2; clone_size: .; d_call: .; cdr3_nt: TGTGCCAGCTCACCCCCCATCCCCTATGGCTACACCTTC; cdr3_aa: CASSPPIPYGYTF
v_call: TRBV30; j_call: TRBJ2-3; clone_size: once; d_call: .; cdr3_nt: TGTGCCTGGAGTCCACTTTCGCGGGAAAAGGGTACGCAGTATTTT; cdr3_aa: CAWSPLSREKGTQYF
v_call: TRBV2; j_call: TRBJ2-4; clone_size: once; d_call: TRBD2; cdr3_nt: TGTGCCAGCAGCACTAGCGATAACATTCAGTACTTC; cdr3_aa: CASSTSDNIQYF
v_call: TRBV7-9; j_call: TRBJ2-5; clone_size: .; d_call: .; cdr3_nt: TGTGCCAGCAGCTTAGCCGGGGCCCAAGAGACCCAGTACTTC; cdr3_aa: CASSLAGAQETQYF
v_call: TRBV20-1; j_call: TRBJ2-3; clone_size: .; d_call: .; cdr3_nt: TGCAGTGCGGGGACTTCGGATACGCAGTATTTT; cdr3_aa: CSAGTSDTQYF
v_call: TRBV30; j_call: TRBJ2-1; clone_size: .; d_call: .; cdr3_nt: TGTGCCTGGAGTGTCGACAGTGACATGGGGAAGTTCTTC; cdr3_aa: CAWSVDSDMGKFF
v_call: TRBV2; j_call: TRBJ2-3; clone_size: .; d_call: TRBD1; cdr3_nt: TGTGCCAGCAGTTTCGGGACAGTACCAGATACGCAGTATTTT; cdr3_aa: CASSFGTVPDTQYF
v_call: TRBV4-1; j_call: TRBJ1-5; clone_size: .; d_call: TRBD1; cdr3_nt: TGCGCCAGCAGTAGGACAGGGGGGTACGACAATCAGCCCCAGCATTTT; cdr3_aa: CASSRTGGYDNQPQHF